Each of the 17 T cell receptor beta chains below was sequenced from the same sample in a study of T cells in Graves' hyperthyroidism and ophthalmopathy (dated by TCRdb to 2018 to 2020). The library relied on multiplex PCR. Reads for this sample came from an Illumina HiSeq 2000. Amplification of TCR beta CDR3 regions was carried out from RNA transcripts. The TCR CDR3 was subjected to a first round of RT-PCR using the HTBI primer set and the Qiagen OneStep RT-PCR kit. TCRdb reanalyzed the raw reads on its own, using fastp at Q25 for trimming and MiXCR for clone calling, and kept in-frame beta chains. Rows are combined by CDR3 protein, so each entry shows the most common genes and DNA. For this sample there are approximately 400,000 distinct CDR3 sequences; 13% to 15% appear just once. The ten largest make up about 18% of the sample. Input material: blood. These receptors came from a woman aged 25 to 39 with Graves' ophthalmopathy.

This clonotype was recorded many times. V gene TRBV27 combines with J gene TRBJ1-1; TRBD1 might be the D (5 bases). This CDR3 is built from 17 residues. V gave up 4 bases and J gave up 7 bases, with 25 bases separating them. Per germline, CDR1 MNHEY and CDR2 SMNVEV (reference sequence). This chain's CDR3 is CASSSTGAVSKRGEAFF. CDR3 nucleotides: TGTGCCAGCAGTTCCACCGGGGCAGTTTCTAAAAGAGGTGAAGCTTTCTTT.

In this sample, this clonotype turned up a few times. An end of the junction does not agree with germline; a read error may underlie this. CDR3 sequence: CSATDYGYAF. DNA for the CDR3: TGCAGTGCTACGGACTATGGCTACGCCTTC. The gene calls are TRBV20-1 and TRBJ1-2; D ambiguous. Germline V gene lookup returns CDR1 DFQATT and CDR2 SNEGSKA (reference sequence). The CDR3 contains 10 residues.

This clonotype was counted many times. The CDR3 DNA follows: TGTGCCAGCAGCTTCGGCGCTACAGATACGCAGTATTTT. Translating gives CASSFGATDTQYF. The rearrangement uses TRBV7-9 and TRBJ2-3, with no clear D. The CDR3 is 13 amino acids. Germline V CDR1 and CDR2: SEHNR, FQNEAQ (reference sequence). V was trimmed by 3 bases and J by 3 bases, leaving 7 bases between them.

This clonotype was picked up many times. J is TRBJ2-4 and V is TRBV20-1, with TRBD2 matching over 9 bases. The V and J ends lost 0 bases and 6 bases, in that order; junction bases with no gene match: 15. Germline CDR1 is DFQATT and CDR2 is SNEGSKA (reference sequence). The CDR3 length is 18 residues. The CDR3 bases are TGCAGTGCTAGAGAGGCAGCGGGGGGCTATCGGTATGGAAACATTCAGTACTTC. Amino acid sequence: CSAREAAGGYRYGNIQYF.

V and J are TRBV7-2 and TRBJ2-5, with 15 bases fitting TRBD2. J was trimmed by 5 bases and V by 1 base; bases with no gene match: 11. This CDR3 is built from 19 residues. Germline CDR1 SGHTA, CDR2 FQGNSA. This CDR3 reads CASSLVGLAGGPGLETQYF. The CDR3 DNA sequence: TGTGCCAGCAGCTTAGTAGGACTAGCGGGGGGGCCGGGGTTGGAGACCCAGTACTTC.

This clonotype was found many times. The chain carries TRBV24-1 and TRBJ1-4; D gene ambiguous. CDR1 KGHDR and CDR2 SFDVKD come from the germline V gene. Trimming stripped 9 bases from V and 5 bases from J, with 24 bases between. This CDR3 spans 17 amino acids. CDR3 amino acids: CATVGVPVEGPNEKLFF. DNA of the CDR3: TGTGCCACCGTCGGTGTGCCAGTCGAAGGCCCAAATGAAAAACTGTTTTTT.

This clonotype was counted at least ten times. The chain employs TRBV27 and TRBJ2-3; D remains ambiguous. V was clipped by 3 bases and J by 3 bases, with 7 bases between them. CDR1 MNHEY and CDR2 SMNVEV come from the germline V gene (reference sequence). CDR3 size: 13 residues. The DNA of the CDR3 is TGTGCCAGCAGTTTGGCCAGAACAGATACGCAGTATTTT. Translating gives CASSLARTDTQYF.

The chain has TRBV28 and TRBJ1-3, with TRBD1 matching over 7 bases. CDR3 length: 15 amino acids. V trimming: 4 bases; J trimming: 5 bases; junction bases outside the gene matches: 8. CDR1 MDHEN and CDR2 SYDVKM come from the germline V gene. Here the CDR3 reads CASSSPGQNRNTIYF. CDR3 DNA sequence: TGTGCCAGCAGTTCCCCGGGACAGAACCGAAACACCATATATTTT.

This clonotype was seen many times. V usage is TRBV7-3 and J usage is TRBJ2-1; tentative D call: TRBD2 (6 bases). With 5 bases removed from V and 4 bases from J, the gap between germline ends came to 15 bases. The CDR3 loop spans 15 amino acids. CDR1 and CDR2 (germline): SGHTA, FQGTGA. The CDR3 DNA is TGTGCCAGCAGCGGAATGGTCGGGGGTTACAATGAGCAGTTCTTC. Its protein product is CASSGMVGGYNEQFF.

The V and J genes are TRBV2 and TRBJ2-1; 11 bases map to TRBD2. This CDR3 is built from 18 residues. Per the germline V gene, CDR1 is SNHLY and CDR2 is FYNNEI. V shed 4 bases, J shed 0 bases, and the junction held 8 bases outside the gene matches. The CDR3 DNA sequence: TGTGCCAGCAGTGGGGGTTCTAGCGGGAGGAGCTCCTACAATGAGCAGTTCTTC. Translation gives CASSGGSSGRSSYNEQFF.

This clonotype showed up many times. This chain connects TRBV27 to TRBJ2-2, with D perhaps matching TRBD2 (6 bases). The germline V and J ends were trimmed by 2 bases and 5 bases, with 15 bases remaining between them. The CDR3 spans 16 residues. Germline assignment: CDR1 MNHEY and CDR2 SMNVEV (reference sequence). The chain's CDR3 is CASSLSGPTGTGELFF. The CDR3 DNA reads TGTGCCAGCAGTTTAAGCGGGCCCACGGGGACCGGGGAGCTGTTTTTT.

This clonotype was observed a handful of times. This sequence may be a read error, since a much larger clone differs from it by one base. This chain links TRBV24-1 with TRBJ1-1, with TRBD1 identical over 8 bases. CDR1 and CDR2 from the germline V gene are KGHDR and SFDVKD. J was trimmed by 9 bases and V by 4 bases; bases with no gene match: 3. This CDR3 comprises 12 residues. As DNA, the CDR3 is TGTGCCACCAGTGACCGGGACAGGAAAGCTTTCTTT. Translation: CATSDRDRKAFF.

This clonotype was picked up many times. The chain recombines TRBV5-8 with TRBJ2-3; D unresolved. Deletions cut 4 bases from V and 4 bases from J, with 10 bases between. CDR1 is SGHTS and CDR2 is YDEGEE in the germline V gene. CDR3 length equals 13 residues. CDR3 DNA sequence: TGTGCCAGCAGCAAAGAGACGCCAGATACGCAGTATTTT. This translates into CASSKETPDTQYF.

This clonotype is deemed large. The chain uses TRBV20-1 and TRBJ1-5; 11 bases match TRBD1. Per the germline V gene, CDR1 is DFQATT and CDR2 is SNEGSKA (reference sequence). J gave up 7 bases and V 6 bases, and 14 bases lay outside the gene matches. This CDR3 contains 16 residues. The CDR3 reads CSAENGPGTGGQPQHF. The CDR3 coding sequence is TGCAGTGCCGAAAACGGCCCCGGGACAGGGGGGCAGCCCCAGCATTTT.

This clonotype was counted ten times or more. The rearrangement joins TRBV29-1 to TRBJ2-3, with 10 bases that match TRBD1. Germline assignment: CDR1 SQVTM and CDR2 ANQGSEA. Trimming at V came to 4 bases and at J to 3 bases, leaving 13 bases not matched to a gene. The CDR3 consists of 17 residues. The CDR3 loop reads CSVVPSGTGVLTDTQYF. The CDR3 DNA sequence: TGCAGCGTTGTACCCTCAGGGACAGGGGTCTTAACAGATACGCAGTATTTT.

This clonotype has a count of ten or more. The chain links TRBV6-1 to TRBJ2-3; the D gene is possibly TRBD2 (6 bases). The germline V gene encodes CDR1 MNHNS and CDR2 SASEGT. Trimming pared 6 bases from V and 0 bases from J, leaving 25 bases between. The CDR3 has 19 amino acids. The CDR3 is CASRGGGALAFLSTDTQYF. DNA for the CDR3: TGTGCCAGCAGGGGGGGTGGGGCGCTAGCGTTTTTAAGCACAGATACGCAGTATTTT.

There are many counts of this clonotype. The CDR3 region is CASSPPEAGETQYF. CDR3 bases: TGTGCCAGCTCACCACCGGAGGCCGGGGAGACCCAGTACTTC. V is TRBV18 and J is TRBJ2-5; D perhaps matches TRBD2 (5 bases). This CDR3 has 14 residues. Trimming took 0 bases from V and 5 from J, leaving 10 bases between them. Germline V gene sequence: CDR1 KGHSH, CDR2 LQKENI.